Included here is one T cell receptor (beta chain) sequence, with context. What it binds is not known. Sequencing used immunoSEQ multiplex PCR; TCRdb keeps in-frame clones, though not all of them. Among around 90,000 clones, 78% were seen once, and the ten largest hold about 9.4%. The time point is: cycle 4 day 1 (C4D1), after less than 7 weeks of nivolumab. Relapses following autologous stem cell transplantation were seen in all patients, with brentuximab vedotin exposure varying. This specimen comes from a study of PD-1 blockade in classical Hodgkin lymphoma. Whole-study results and caveats: Reported findings placed baseline TCR diversity lower in newly diagnosed patients (compared with healthy donors). Researchers reported that CD4+ TCR diversity, though not CD8+, rose significantly by C4D1.

Germline CDR1 MNHEY, CDR2 SMNVEV (reference sequence). The length of the CDR3 is 15 residues. The ends lost 2 bases at V and 4 bases at J; junction bases unmatched: 7. The TCR comes from a human donor with classical Hodgkin lymphoma. The source material was peripheral blood mononuclear cells (PBMCs), sampled before the fourth cycle of nivolumab. This rearrangement joins TRBV27 to TRBJ1-2; TRBD1 matches at 7 bases. The CDR3 protein is CASSLSVGQTYGYTF. CDR3 bases: TGTGCCAGCAGTTTAAGCGTGGGACAGACCTATGGCTACACCTTC.